The 27 T cell receptor beta chains below all came from one sample that was sequenced in a study of shared clonotypes between healthy human individuals. Sequencing was performed with immunoSEQ multiplex PCR; in TCRdb, only in-frame clones are kept and a portion is missing. Here the sample spans about half a million clones, approximately 82% being singletons. The sample taken for sequencing was PBMCs. The receptors shown here come from a woman in her thirties or forties in good health. Some clones in this sample may be carry-over from other donors' samples.

The chain has TRBV6-9 and TRBJ2-2; D unresolved. Trimming removed 3 bases at V and 1 base at J, with 9 bases between. CDR1 and CDR2 from the germline V gene are MNHGY and SVAAGI. The CDR3 covers 15 residues. Written as DNA, the CDR3 is TGTGCCAGCAGTTACTCTCGGGTGAACACCGGGGAGCTGTTTTTT. Translation: CASSYSRVNTGELFF.

J is TRBJ2-3 and V is TRBV27, with TRBD2 matching 12 bases. Germline V lookup: CDR1 MNHEY, CDR2 SMNVEV (reference sequence). With V trimmed by 5 bases and J by 5 bases, 8 bases remained unmatched. The CDR3 sequence is 16 residues long. DNA for the CDR3: TGTGCCAGCAGTCCCCTTCTAGCGGGAGGGGGAGATACGCAGTATTTT. It codes for CASSPLLAGGGDTQYF.

In this sample, this clone turned up a few times. The chain is built from TRBV5-4 and TRBJ1-4, with D hard to call. The V gene lost 1 base and the J gene lost 0 bases, with 10 bases spanning the gap. The CDR3 runs to 16 residues. Germline CDR1 SGHNT, CDR2 YYREEE (reference sequence). CDR3: CASSLSVSATNEKLFF. For the CDR3, the DNA is TGTGCCAGCAGCTTGTCTGTCTCCGCAACTAATGAAAAACTGTTTTTT.

This rearrangement joins TRBV5-5 to TRBJ2-2, with D hard to call. The CDR3 loop spans 14 amino acids. Germline V lookup: CDR1 SGHKS, CDR2 YYEKEE (reference sequence). V lost 0 bases, J lost 3 bases, and 6 bases lay in between. Here the CDR3 DNA reads TGTGCCAGCAGCTTGGCACGGTACACCGGGGAGCTGTTTTTT. It translates to CASSLARYTGELFF.

This clone was seen once. V usage is TRBV28 and J usage is TRBJ2-7; 8 bases line up with TRBD2. This CDR3 is 18 amino acids long. CDR1 is MDHEN, CDR2 SYDVKM, per germline. With 4 bases clipped from V and 6 bases from J, the junction kept 20 bases outside the gene matches. CDR3 sequence reads: CASSSPRTSNRLPAEQYF. CDR3 nucleotide sequence: TGTGCCAGCAGTTCCCCTCGGACTAGCAACAGGCTTCCGGCCGAGCAGTACTTC.

As DNA, the CDR3 is TGCAGCGTTGAAGGCGGGTCGAACACCGGGGAGCTGTTTTTT. Translating it yields CSVEGGSNTGELFF. The V call is TRBV29-1, the J call TRBJ2-2, with D possibly being TRBD2 (5 bases). The V end lost 1 base, the J end lost 0 bases, and 6 bases lay between the germline ends. This CDR3 has 14 amino acids. From germline, CDR1 is SQVTM and CDR2 ANQGSEA.

A note on this clone: A read error is possible here, since a much larger clone lies one base away. This chain joins TRBV11-1 and TRBJ1-1; a possible D gene is TRBD1 (6 bases). Trimming stripped 3 bases from V and 1 base from J, with 9 bases between. The CDR3 is made up of 14 amino acids. Germline CDR1 and CDR2: SGHAT and FQDESV (reference sequence). CDR3 nucleotide sequence: TGTGCCAGCAGCTTTGGAGGGGGGAACACTGAAGCTTTCTTT. Amino acid sequence: CASSFGGGNTEAFF. The variable domain in full, with the rest retrieved from reference TRBV11-1 and TRBJ1-1, is EAEVAQSPRYKITEKSQAVAFWCDPISGHATLYWYRQILGQGPELLVQFQDESVVDDSQLPKDRFSAERLKGVDSTLKIQPAELGDSAMYLCASSFGGGNTEAFFGQGTRLTVV.

Comments on this clone: At the DNA level, this CDR3 is encoded by other sequences in the same sample as well. This chain joins TRBV9 and TRBJ2-2; D is undetermined. Germline loops: CDR1 SGDLS, CDR2 YYNGEE. The CDR3 contains 12 residues. The V end lost 0 bases, the J end lost 8 bases, and 5 bases lay between the germline ends. The CDR3 loop reads CASSVVGGELFF. The CDR3 bases are TGTGCCAGCAGCGTAGTCGGGGGGGAGCTGTTTTTT.

This clone was picked up a small number of times. In DNA form, the CDR3 reads TGCGCCAGCAGCCCCCCAGGGAGGGGGTCCTACGAGCAGTACTTC. Translation: CASSPPGRGSYEQYF. V gene TRBV4-1 combines with J gene TRBJ2-7; tentative D call: TRBD2 (7 bases). Trimming removed 4 bases from V and 1 base from J, with 14 bases in between. The CDR3 is 15 residues long. In germline, CDR1 is MGHRA, CDR2 YSYEKL.

The chain carries TRBV19 and TRBJ1-1, with TRBD1 as a possible D gene (6 bases). The CDR3 covers 13 residues. The V end lost 5 bases, the J end lost 4 bases, and 11 bases lay between the germline ends. CDR1 is LNHDA and CDR2 is SQIVND in the germline V gene (reference sequence). CDR3 nucleotides: TGTGCCAGTAGTGTAGGGACACCCACTGAAGCTTTCTTT. Its protein is CASSVGTPTEAFF.

This clone was observed once. The chain is built from TRBV13 and TRBJ1-3, with 8 bases aligning to TRBD1. The length of the CDR3 is 16 residues. Germline values: CDR1 PRHDT, CDR2 FYEKMQ (reference sequence). J was trimmed by 1 base and V by 1 base; bases with no gene match: 3. CDR3 coding DNA: TGTGCCAGCAGCTTAGACAGGGGGTTGTCTGGAAACACCATATATTTT. Translation gives CASSLDRGLSGNTIYF.

This chain connects TRBV6-1 to TRBJ2-1; possible D gene TRBD2, 6 bases. Between the trimmed V and J ends, which lost 8 bases and 6 bases, there was a span of 17 bases. The CDR3 length is 14 residues. CDR1 MNHNS and CDR2 SASEGT come from the germline V gene. CDR3 in amino acids: CASRTREGGNEQFF. Written as DNA, the CDR3 is TGTGCCAGCCGGACGAGAGAGGGAGGCAATGAGCAGTTCTTC.

The chain has TRBV6-5 and TRBJ2-1; 8 bases agree with TRBD2. V lost 2 bases, J lost 7 bases, and 7 bases stayed unmatched. Germline-derived CDR1 and CDR2 are MNHEY and SVGAGI. The CDR3 consists of 15 residues. CDR3 in DNA: TGTGCCAGCAGTTACGGGCTAGCGGGCCTAAATGAGCAGTTCTTC. It is translated as CASSYGLAGLNEQFF.

The chain employs TRBV28 and TRBJ2-7; a weak D match, TRBD2 (5 bases). Per germline, CDR1 MDHEN and CDR2 SYDVKM. V gave up 4 bases and J gave up 3 bases, with 13 bases separating them. The CDR3 runs to 14 residues. In DNA form, the CDR3 reads TGTGCCAGCAGTTCGACGGGATCCTTCTACGAGCAGTACTTC. This sequence encodes CASSSTGSFYEQYF.

J is TRBJ2-1 and V is TRBV19, with 8 positions matching TRBD2. The CDR3 consists of 15 residues. J was trimmed by 7 bases and V by 1 base; bases with no gene match: 6. Germline-derived CDR1 and CDR2 are LNHDA and SQIVND (reference sequence). CDR3 nucleotides: TGTGCCAGTAGTATAGTTGGGACTAGAGAGAATGAGCAGTTCTTC. Amino acids: CASSIVGTRENEQFF. The entire variable domain, with the rest obtained from reference TRBV19 and TRBJ2-1, is as follows: DGGITQSPKYLFRKEGQNVTLSCEQNLNHDAMYWYRQDPGQGLRLIYYSQIVNDFQKGDIAEGYSVSREKKESFPLTVTSAQKNPTAFYLCASSIVGTRENEQFFGPGTRLTVL.

The gene calls are TRBV7-9 and TRBJ2-1, with D uncertain. V lost 2 bases, J lost 1 base, and 9 bases lay in between. Germline V gene data show CDR1 as SEHNR and CDR2 as FQNEAQ (reference sequence). There are 15 residues in the CDR3. Written as DNA, the CDR3 is TGTGCCAGCAGCTTAATACTAATGTCCTACAATGAGCAGTTCTTC. Translated, it gives CASSLILMSYNEQFF.

V is TRBV11-3 and J is TRBJ2-3; D gene ambiguous. CDR3 size: 14 residues. Trimming took 4 bases from V and 0 from J, leaving 8 bases between them. Looked up from germline, CDR1 is SGHNT and CDR2 is YENEEA. The CDR3 loop is CASSSGPSTDTQYF. CDR3 DNA: TGTGCCAGCAGCTCTGGGCCTAGCACAGATACGCAGTATTTT.

The gene calls are TRBV7-9 and TRBJ2-2; TRBD2 might be the D (6 bases). The CDR3 is made up of 17 amino acids. Trimming pared 5 bases from V and 3 bases from J, leaving 19 bases between. Germline assignment: CDR1 SEHNR and CDR2 FQNEAQ (reference sequence). The CDR3 DNA is TGTGCCAGCAGCCAACCCTTCGCCTCGGGGGACACCGGGGAGCTGTTTTTT. Residues: CASSQPFASGDTGELFF.

The V gene is TRBV27, the J gene TRBJ1-1; D may be TRBD1 (6 bases). Germline-derived CDR1 and CDR2 are MNHEY and SMNVEV (reference sequence). Trimming stripped 5 bases from V and 5 bases from J, with 15 bases between. This CDR3 has 14 residues. CDR3 sequence: CASSPDYRDTEAFF. The DNA of the CDR3 is TGTGCCAGCAGTCCAGACTACAGGGATACTGAAGCTTTCTTT.

The chain employs TRBV7-2 and TRBJ1-1; TRBD1 agrees at 8 bases. Trimming at V came to 5 bases and at J to 8 bases, leaving 4 bases not matched to a gene. The germline V gene has CDR1 SGHTA and CDR2 FQGNSA. The CDR3 is 12 amino acids. CDR3 in amino acids: CASSARTGEAFF. CDR3 in DNA: TGTGCCAGCAGCGCTCGGACAGGGGAAGCTTTCTTT.

This chain uses TRBV7-2 with TRBJ2-7; 10 bases map to TRBD1. Germline V lookup: CDR1 SGHTA, CDR2 FQGNSA. J was trimmed by 5 bases and V by 5 bases; bases with no gene match: 3. This CDR3 region has 13 residues. CDR3 nucleotides: TGTGCCAGCAGCAGGACAGGGGGAAACGAGCAGTACTTC. Its protein product is CASSRTGGNEQYF.

J is TRBJ2-2 and V is TRBV5-6, with D perhaps TRBD2 (6 bases). CDR1 SGHDT and CDR2 YYEEEE come from the germline V gene. Trimming pared 3 bases from V and 4 bases from J, leaving 13 bases between. The CDR3 runs to 15 residues. Here the CDR3 DNA reads TGTGCCAGCAGCTCCTCCGGGACTTTCACCGGGGAGCTGTTTTTT. It codes for CASSSSGTFTGELFF. The full variable domain, in which reference TRBV5-6 and TRBJ2-2 provide the parts outside the CDR3, is DAGVTQSPTHLIKTRGQQVTLRCSPKSGHDTVSWYQQALGQGPQFIFQYYEEEERQRGNFPDRFSGHQFPNYSSELNVNALLLGDSALYLCASSSSGTFTGELFFGEGSRLTVL.

This clone appeared a single time. The V and J genes are TRBV6-6 and TRBJ1-3, with TRBD1 matching over 7 bases. CDR1 is MNHNY, CDR2 SVGAGI, per germline (reference sequence). This CDR3 has 15 amino acids. V trimming: 5 bases; J trimming: 0 bases; junction bases outside the gene matches: 4. Here the CDR3 DNA reads TGTGCCAGCAGTCCGGGACAGAGCTCTGGAAACACCATATATTTT. Translated, it gives CASSPGQSSGNTIYF.

As for this clone: Other nucleotide sequences from this sample produce the same CDR3. The chain employs TRBV28 and TRBJ1-1; no reliable D call. The V gene lost 4 bases and the J gene lost 2 bases, with 5 bases spanning the gap. The CDR3 has 12 amino acids. CDR1 and CDR2 (germline): MDHEN, SYDVKM. The CDR3 DNA is TGTGCCAGCAGTTGGGGAAACACTGAAGCTTTCTTT. It encodes CASSWGNTEAFF.

The chain uses TRBV30 and TRBJ2-7; D ambiguous. The V end was cut by 0 bases, the J end by 2 bases, with 11 bases between. The CDR3 has 14 amino acids. Germline CDR1 reads GTSNPN; CDR2 reads SVGIG (reference sequence). This CDR3 is CAWSVGVGTYEQYF. CDR3 nucleotides: TGTGCCTGGAGTGTTGGGGTTGGGACCTACGAGCAGTACTTC.

The DNA of the CDR3 is TGTGCCAGTAGTGCGTCCGGGGGCGCCAATCAGCCCCAGCATTTT. Translation gives CASSASGGANQPQHF. V usage is TRBV19 and J usage is TRBJ1-5, with D possibly being TRBD1 (6 bases). Germline assignment: CDR1 LNHDA and CDR2 SQIVND (reference sequence). V was cut by 5 bases and J by 3 bases, with 14 bases left in between. The CDR3 has 15 amino acids.

A note on this clone: Within the sample, other DNA sequences also encode this same CDR3. DNA for the CDR3: TGTGCCAGCAGTTACTCGGGTAGCACAGATACGCAGTATTTT. It yields the protein CASSYSGSTDTQYF. The V gene is TRBV6-5, the J gene TRBJ2-3; D uncertain. Trimming took 0 bases from V and 0 from J, leaving 4 bases between them. The length of the CDR3 is 14 residues. Germline V gene data show CDR1 as MNHEY and CDR2 as SVGAGI.